One sample yielded the 9 T cell receptor beta chains listed below, sequenced in a study of T cells in Graves' hyperthyroidism and ophthalmopathy. RNA transcripts provided the source from which TCR beta CDR3 regions were amplified. The study used the HTBI primer set for a first-round RT-PCR of the TCR CDR3. In TCRdb, the multiplex PCR reads were re-called with MiXCR into one record per CDR3 protein. The table records 500,000 to 550,000 distinct CDR3 sequences, around 20% of them present only once. The sample taken for sequencing was blood. Source of these receptors: a man between 35 and 55 years old with Graves' ophthalmopathy.

This clonotype turned up a few times. This sequence joins TRBV19 and TRBJ1-5; no firm D call. Per germline, CDR1 LNHDA and CDR2 SQIVND (reference sequence). The CDR3 has 15 residues. Deletions cut 6 bases from V and 0 bases from J, with 12 bases between. Here the CDR3 DNA reads TGTGCCAGTAGATCCCACCCAGCTAGCAATCAGCCCCAGCATTTT. It encodes CASRSHPASNQPQHF.

Only a few counts were recorded for this clonotype. The rearrangement uses TRBV6-1 and TRBJ1-1, with 7 bases identical to TRBD1. CDR1 and CDR2 from the germline V gene are MNHNS and SASEGT. The CDR3 covers 16 residues. Trimming cost V 0 bases and J 3 bases; bases outside gene matches: 7. The CDR3: CASSEAQGQRDTEAFF. The CDR3 nucleotides are TGTGCCAGCAGTGAAGCGCAGGGACAGAGGGACACTGAAGCTTTCTTT.

The DNA of the CDR3 is TGTGCCAGCAGTTTGCCCGTAGCCAAAAACATTCAGTACTTC. Residues: CASSLPVAKNIQYF. V usage is TRBV12-3 or TRBV12-4 and J usage is TRBJ2-4; D gene unclear. V was clipped by 3 bases and J by 0 bases, with 6 bases between them. The CDR3 runs 14 residues.

On this clonotype: This may come from a read error, since a much larger clone is one base off. The chain combines TRBV12-3 or TRBV12-4 with TRBJ1-1; tentatively, D is TRBD1 (6 bases). V gave up 2 bases and J gave up 3 bases, with 13 bases separating them. This CDR3 region has 15 residues. The CDR3, as DNA: TGTGCCAGCAGTTTAAGGGGGTTTCCTGACACTGAAGCTTTCTTT. This translates into CASSLRGFPDTEAFF.

This chain joins TRBV3-1 and TRBJ2-7; D is unclear. The CDR3 covers 12 residues. Germline CDR1 reads LGHDT; CDR2 reads YNNKEL (reference sequence). Between the trimmed V and J ends, which lost 1 base and 6 bases, there was a span of 7 bases. CDR3 DNA sequence: TGTGCCAGCAGCCAAGTAGGGTTCGAGCAGTACTTC. The encoded protein is CASSQVGFEQYF.

The V gene is TRBV20-1, the J gene TRBJ2-5; 12 bases agree with TRBD1. The germline gives CDR1 DFQATT, CDR2 SNEGSKA (reference sequence). Trimming took 3 bases from V and 13 from J; bases not matched to a gene: 6. The CDR3 covers 12 residues. The CDR3 spells CSAREGTGGLYF. For the CDR3, the DNA is TGCAGTGCTAGGGAAGGGACAGGGGGCTTGTACTTC.

The chain recombines TRBV19 with TRBJ2-1, with D possibly being TRBD2 (6 bases). Trimming shortened V by 3 bases and J by 9 bases, and 6 bases separated the two germline ends. CDR1 LNHDA and CDR2 SQIVND come from the germline V gene (reference sequence). The CDR3 spans 11 residues. The CDR3 region is CASSIGSEQFF. The CDR3 DNA sequence: TGTGCCAGTAGTATCGGGAGTGAGCAGTTCTTC.

This clonotype appeared many times. V usage is TRBV11-2 and J usage is TRBJ2-7; D is undetermined. The ends were cut back, 0 bases at V and 2 bases at J, with 2 bases in the middle. CDR1 is SGHAT and CDR2 is FQNNGV in the germline V gene. This CDR3 comprises 12 residues. The CDR3 sequence is CASSLEPYEQYF. The CDR3 region has the DNA TGTGCCAGCAGCTTAGAACCCTACGAGCAGTACTTC.

The chain is built from TRBV6-1 and TRBJ2-1; D may be TRBD1 (6 bases). The CDR3 has 14 residues. CDR1 is MNHNS and CDR2 is SASEGT in the germline V gene. With 5 bases removed from V and 6 bases from J, the gap between germline ends came to 14 bases. The CDR3 reads CASSLRTVFNEQFF. CDR3 nucleotide sequence: TGTGCCAGCAGTTTACGGACAGTCTTCAATGAGCAGTTCTTC.